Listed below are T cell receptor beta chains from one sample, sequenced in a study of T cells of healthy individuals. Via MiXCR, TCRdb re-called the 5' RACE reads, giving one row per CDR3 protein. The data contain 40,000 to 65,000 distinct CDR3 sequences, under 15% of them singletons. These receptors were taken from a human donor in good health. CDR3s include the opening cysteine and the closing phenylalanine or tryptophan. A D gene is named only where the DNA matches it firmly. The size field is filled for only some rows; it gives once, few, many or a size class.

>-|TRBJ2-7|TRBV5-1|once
TGCGCCAGCAGCTTGGTTGAGGGGTACCAGCAGTACTTC
CASSLVEGYQQYF
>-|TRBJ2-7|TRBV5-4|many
TGTGCCAGCAGCTTGGGAGGGGGATCCTACGAGCAGTACTTC
CASSLGGGSYEQYF
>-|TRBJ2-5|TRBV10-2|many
TGCGCCAGCAGTGACGGGAACCAAGAGACCCAGTACTTC
CASSDGNQETQYF
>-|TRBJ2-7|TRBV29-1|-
TGCAGCGTTGTAGCGGACGAGCAGTACTTC
CSVVADEQYF
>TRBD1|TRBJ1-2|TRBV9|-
TGTGCCAGCACCCCTGGTTGGGGACAGCAATATGGCTACACCTTC
CASTPGWGQQYGYTF
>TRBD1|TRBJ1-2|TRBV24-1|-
TGTGCCACCAGTGACCCGACAGGGGATGACTATGGCTACACCTTC
CATSDPTGDDYGYTF
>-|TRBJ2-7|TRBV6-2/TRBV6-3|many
TGTGCCAGCAGTTTCCGGGACGGGCCCTACGAGCAGTACTTC
CASSFRDGPYEQYF
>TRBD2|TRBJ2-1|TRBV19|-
TGTGCCAGTAGTATTCGGATAGCGGGTGTCAATGAGCAGTTCTTC
CASSIRIAGVNEQFF
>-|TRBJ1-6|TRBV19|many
TGTGCCAGTAACGAAGGAATCCGGAGGGTACCACCCCTCCACTTT
CASNEGIRRVPPLHF
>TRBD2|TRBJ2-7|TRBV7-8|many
TGTGCCAGCAGCTGGACTAGCGGGAGCCACGAGCAGTACTTC
CASSWTSGSHEQYF
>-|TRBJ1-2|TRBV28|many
TGTGCCAGCAGTTCGAGCCAGGGTGGCTACACCTTC
CASSSSQGGYTF
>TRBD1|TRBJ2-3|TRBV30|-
TGTGCCTGGAGAAGGACAGGGGGCACAGATACGCAGTATTTT
CAWRRTGGTDTQYF
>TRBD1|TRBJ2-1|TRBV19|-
TGTGCCAGTAGTATTTTGAGGCAGGGGGCCAACAATGAGCAGTTCTTC
CASSILRQGANNEQFF
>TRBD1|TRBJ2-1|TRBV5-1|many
TGCGCCAGCAGAATGGGACAGGGGTCCTACAATGAGCAGTTCTTC
CASRMGQGSYNEQFF
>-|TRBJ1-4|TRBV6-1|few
TGTGCCAGCAGTCCCCTCTCCGGGACCAAAAATGAAAAACTGTTTTTT
CASSPLSGTKNEKLFF
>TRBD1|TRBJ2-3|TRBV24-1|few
TGTGCCACCAGACGGACAGGGAAAGGGGATACGCAGTATTTT
CATRRTGKGDTQYF
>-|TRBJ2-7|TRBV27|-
TGTGCCAGCAGTTTAGGGAGAGGGAGCTCCTACGAGCAGTACTTC
CASSLGRGSSYEQYF
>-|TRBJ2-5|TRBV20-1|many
TGCAGTGCTAGAGTGGAGGGGGAACGCGCCCAGTACTTC
CSARVEGERAQYF
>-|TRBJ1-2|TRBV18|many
TGTGCCAGCTCACCCTCCCCCGACAGAAACTATGGCTACACCTTC
CASSPSPDRNYGYTF
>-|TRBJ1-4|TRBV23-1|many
TGCGCCAGCTTCCCCGGGGTATCGGGGAATGAAAAACTGTTTTTT
CASFPGVSGNEKLFF
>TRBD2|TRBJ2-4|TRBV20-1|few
TGCAGTGCTAGAGCTGGGAGGGGCCGGGTTGGGGCCAAAAACATTCAGTACTTC
CSARAGRGRVGAKNIQYF
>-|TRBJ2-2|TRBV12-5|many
TGTGCTAGTGGTTCGCCTTGGGGGGTCGACACCGGGGAGCTGTTTTTT
CASGSPWGVDTGELFF
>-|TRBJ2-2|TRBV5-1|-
TGCGCCAGCAGCTTGGGGAGCAGGGGTAACGCCGGGGAGCTGTTTTTT
CASSLGSRGNAGELFF
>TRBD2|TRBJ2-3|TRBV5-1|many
TGCGCCAGCAGCTTGGAACGGGGGGTCGTCACAGATACGCAGTATTTT
CASSLERGVVTDTQYF
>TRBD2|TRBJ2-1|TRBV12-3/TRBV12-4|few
TGTGCCAGCAGCCCTGTAGCGGGAGGTTGGAATGAGCAGTTCTTC
CASSPVAGGWNEQFF
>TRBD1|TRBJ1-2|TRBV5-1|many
TGCGCCAGCAGCTTGGGGGGGACAGGGGGCGGCGAGAACTATGGCTACACCTTC
CASSLGGTGGGENYGYTF
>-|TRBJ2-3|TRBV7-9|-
TGTGCCAGCAGCTTTATCACAGATACGCAGTATTTT
CASSFITDTQYF
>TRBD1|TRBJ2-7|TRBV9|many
TGTGCCAGCAGCTTAGGAGGGACAGGGCCCTACGAGCAGTACTTC
CASSLGGTGPYEQYF
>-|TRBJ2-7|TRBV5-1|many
TGCGCCAGCAGCTTGGGACTGAACTCCTACGAGCAGTACTTC
CASSLGLNSYEQYF
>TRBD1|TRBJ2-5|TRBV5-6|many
TGTGCCAGCAGCTTGAGTCCGAGACAGGGGGCTGCGGCCCAGTACTTC
CASSLSPRQGAAAQYF
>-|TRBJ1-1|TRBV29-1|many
TGCAGCGTTGGGTGGGGAGGGGGGTCCACCATGAACACTGAAGCTTTCTTT
CSVGWGGGSTMNTEAFF
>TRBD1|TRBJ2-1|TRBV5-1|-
TGCGCCAGCAGCGGGACAGGGGGGACGTACAATGAGCAGTTCTTC
CASSGTGGTYNEQFF
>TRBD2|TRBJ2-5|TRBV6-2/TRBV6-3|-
TGTGCCAGCAGTTGGACTAGCGGGAAAGAGACCCAGTACTTC
CASSWTSGKETQYF
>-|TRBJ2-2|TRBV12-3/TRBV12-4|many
TGTGCCAGCAGTTTGGGAGGCGCCGGGGAGCTGTTTTTT
CASSLGGAGELFF
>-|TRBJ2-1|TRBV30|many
TGTGCCTGGATGGGGGGCAGCGGGAACATCAATGAGCAGTTCTTC
CAWMGGSGNINEQFF
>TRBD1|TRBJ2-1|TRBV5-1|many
TGCGCCAGCAGCCCGGGACAGACTTACAATGAGCAGTTCTTC
CASSPGQTYNEQFF
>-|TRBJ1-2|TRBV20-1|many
TGCAGTGGTTCCGAGATCTATGGCTACACCTTC
CSGSEIYGYTF
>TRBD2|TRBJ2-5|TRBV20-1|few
TGCAGTGCTAGGGAGACTAGCGGCCGTACCCAGTACTTC
CSARETSGRTQYF
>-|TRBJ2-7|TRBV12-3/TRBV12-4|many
TGTGCCAGCAGTGGGGAAGGGAAGGGACCCTACGAGCAGTACTTC
CASSGEGKGPYEQYF
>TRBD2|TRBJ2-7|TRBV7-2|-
TGTGCCAGCAGCTCACTAGCGGTTACTTCCTACGAGCAGTACTTC
CASSSLAVTSYEQYF
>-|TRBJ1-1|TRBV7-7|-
TGTGCCAGCGGCTCCCGGGAAGAGGGGGTCACTGAAGCTTTCTTT
CASGSREEGVTEAFF
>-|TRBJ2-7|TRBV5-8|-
TGTGCCAGCAGCTTGAAGGGAGCCCTCGAGCAGTACTTC
CASSLKGALEQYF
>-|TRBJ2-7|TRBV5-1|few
TGCGCCAGCAGCTTGGCCCGGCGGGCCTACGAGCAGTACTTC
CASSLARRAYEQYF
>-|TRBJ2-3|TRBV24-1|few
TGTGCCACCAGTGATCCGCTTGACAGCACAGATACGCAGTATTTT
CATSDPLDSTDTQYF
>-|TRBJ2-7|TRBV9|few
TGTGCCAGCAGCGGATCCGGGACAAGCTACGAGCAGTACTTC
CASSGSGTSYEQYF
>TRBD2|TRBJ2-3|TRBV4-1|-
TGCGCCAGCAGCCAAGGACTAGCGGGGGGGTCGGATACGCAGTATTTT
CASSQGLAGGSDTQYF
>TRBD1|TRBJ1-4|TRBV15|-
TGTGCCACCAGGACCGGGACAGGGAGTGAAAAACTGTTTTTT
CATRTGTGSEKLFF
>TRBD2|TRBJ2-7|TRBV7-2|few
TGTGCCAGCAGCTTAGGGACTAGCGGGGTTAGCTCCTACGAGCAGTACTTC
CASSLGTSGVSSYEQYF
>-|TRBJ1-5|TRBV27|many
TGTGCCAGCAGCAAACTTACAGGGAATAGCAATCAGCCCCAGCATTTT
CASSKLTGNSNQPQHF
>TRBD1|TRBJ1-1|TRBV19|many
TGTGCCAGTAGAAGTCCGGTAGCAGACAGGGTACCATTGAACACTGAAGCTTTCTTT
CASRSPVADRVPLNTEAFF
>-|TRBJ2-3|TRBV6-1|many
TGTGCCAGCAGTGACCCTCAGACAGGTACAGATACGCAGTATTTT
CASSDPQTGTDTQYF